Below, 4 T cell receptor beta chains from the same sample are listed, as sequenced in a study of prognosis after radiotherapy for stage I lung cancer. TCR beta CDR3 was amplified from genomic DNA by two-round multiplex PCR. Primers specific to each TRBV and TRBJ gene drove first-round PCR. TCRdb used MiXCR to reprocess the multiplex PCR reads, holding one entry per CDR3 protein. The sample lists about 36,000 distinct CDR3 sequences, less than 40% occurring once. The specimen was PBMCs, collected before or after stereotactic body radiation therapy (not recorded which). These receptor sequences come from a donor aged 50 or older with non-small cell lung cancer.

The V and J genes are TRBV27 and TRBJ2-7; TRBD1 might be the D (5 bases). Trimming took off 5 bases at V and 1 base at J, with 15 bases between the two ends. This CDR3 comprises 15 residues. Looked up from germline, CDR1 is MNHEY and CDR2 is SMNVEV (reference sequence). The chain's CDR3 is CASSTKQVSSYEQYF. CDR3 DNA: TGTGCCAGCAGTACCAAACAGGTCTCGTCCTACGAGCAGTACTTC.

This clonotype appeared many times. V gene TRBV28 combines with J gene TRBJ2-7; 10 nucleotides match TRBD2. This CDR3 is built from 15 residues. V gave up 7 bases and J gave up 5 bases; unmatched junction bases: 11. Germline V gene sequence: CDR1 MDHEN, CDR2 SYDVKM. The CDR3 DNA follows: TGTGCCAGCAAGGATATGGCTAGCGGGAGTGACGAGCAGTACTTC. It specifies CASKDMASGSDEQYF.

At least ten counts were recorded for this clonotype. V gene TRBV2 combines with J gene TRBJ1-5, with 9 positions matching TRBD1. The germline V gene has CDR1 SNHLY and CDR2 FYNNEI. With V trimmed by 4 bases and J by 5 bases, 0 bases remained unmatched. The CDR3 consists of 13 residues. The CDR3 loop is CASSGQGDQPQHF. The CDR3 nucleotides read TGTGCCAGCAGTGGACAGGGGGATCAGCCCCAGCATTTT.

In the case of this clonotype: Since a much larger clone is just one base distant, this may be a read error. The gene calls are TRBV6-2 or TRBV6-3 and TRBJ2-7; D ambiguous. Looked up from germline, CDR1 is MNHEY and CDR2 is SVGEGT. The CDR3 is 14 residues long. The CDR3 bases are TGTTCCAGCAGTTACTCGAGACCGTTCTACGAGCAGTACTTC. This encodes CSSSYSRPFYEQYF.